This T cell receptor (beta chain) was obtained from a study of blood T cell repertoires in COVID-19. Study-wide context: The United States, Italy and Spain were the sources of the acute and convalescent COVID-19 samples.

The repertoire was sequenced with immunoSEQ multiplex PCR; TCRdb's copy has only in-frame clones and lacks some. Of 200,000 to 300,000 clones in the sample, approximately 87% were seen once. Trimming cost V 6 bases and J 4 bases, with 10 bases left between them. The CDR3 runs to 13 residues. The germline V gene encodes CDR1 LNHDA and CDR2 SQIVND (reference sequence). The sequence was obtained from a woman aged 35 to 49 who had recovered from COVID-19. The gene calls are TRBV19 and TRBJ1-5; D uncertain. The specimen was peripheral blood. The CDR3 DNA sequence: TGTGCCAGTAGGGTAAGGAGAAATCAGCCCCAGCATTTT. Its protein is CASRVRRNQPQHF.